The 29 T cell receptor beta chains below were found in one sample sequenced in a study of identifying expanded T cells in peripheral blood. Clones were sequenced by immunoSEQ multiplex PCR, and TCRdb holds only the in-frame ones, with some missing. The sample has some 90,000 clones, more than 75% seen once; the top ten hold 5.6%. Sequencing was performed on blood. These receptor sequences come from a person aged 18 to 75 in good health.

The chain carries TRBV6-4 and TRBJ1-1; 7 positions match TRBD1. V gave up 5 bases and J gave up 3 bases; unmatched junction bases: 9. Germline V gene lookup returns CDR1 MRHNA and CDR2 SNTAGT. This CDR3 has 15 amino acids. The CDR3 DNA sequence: TGTGCCAGCAGTCGAACAACTACAGGGGACACTGAAGCTTTCTTT. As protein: CASSRTTTGDTEAFF.

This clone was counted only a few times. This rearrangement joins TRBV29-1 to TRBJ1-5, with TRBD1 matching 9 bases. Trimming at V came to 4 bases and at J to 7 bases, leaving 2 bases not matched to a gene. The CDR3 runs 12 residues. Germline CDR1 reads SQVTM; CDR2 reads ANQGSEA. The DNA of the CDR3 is TGCAGCGTTGGGGACAGGGAGCAGCCCCAGCATTTT. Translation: CSVGDREQPQHF.

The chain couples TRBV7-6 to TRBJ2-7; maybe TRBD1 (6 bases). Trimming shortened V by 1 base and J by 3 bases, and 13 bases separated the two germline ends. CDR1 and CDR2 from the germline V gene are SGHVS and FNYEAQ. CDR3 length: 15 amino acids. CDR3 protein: CASSLEVVRGYEQYF. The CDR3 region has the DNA TGTGCCAGCAGCTTAGAGGTTGTCAGGGGCTACGAGCAGTACTTC.

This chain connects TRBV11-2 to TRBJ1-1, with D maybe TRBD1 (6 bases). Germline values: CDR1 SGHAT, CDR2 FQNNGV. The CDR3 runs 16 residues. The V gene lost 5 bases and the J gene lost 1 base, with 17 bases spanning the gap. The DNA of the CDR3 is TGTGCCAGCAGCCCGTGGAGGGGGGGCACGAACACTGAAGCTTTCTTT. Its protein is CASSPWRGGTNTEAFF. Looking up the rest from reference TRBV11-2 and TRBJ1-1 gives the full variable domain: EAGVAQSPRYKIIEKRQSVAFWCNPISGHATLYWYQQILGQGPKLLIQFQNNGVVDDSQLPKDRFSAERLKGVDSTLKIQPAKLEDSAVYLCASSPWRGGTNTEAFFGQGTRLTVV.

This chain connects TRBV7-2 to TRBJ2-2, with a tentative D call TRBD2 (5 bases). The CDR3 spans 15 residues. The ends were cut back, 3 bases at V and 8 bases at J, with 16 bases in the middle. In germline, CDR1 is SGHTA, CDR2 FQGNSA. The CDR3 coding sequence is TGTGCCAGCAGCTTGGGAGACATCAGTTGGGGGGAGCTGTTTTTT. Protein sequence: CASSLGDISWGELFF.

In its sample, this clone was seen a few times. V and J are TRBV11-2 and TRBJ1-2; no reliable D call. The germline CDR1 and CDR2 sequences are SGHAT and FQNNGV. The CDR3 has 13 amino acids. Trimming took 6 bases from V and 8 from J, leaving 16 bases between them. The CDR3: CASSPRLGDGYTF. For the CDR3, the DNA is TGTGCCAGCAGTCCACGGTTGGGTGACGGCTACACCTTC.

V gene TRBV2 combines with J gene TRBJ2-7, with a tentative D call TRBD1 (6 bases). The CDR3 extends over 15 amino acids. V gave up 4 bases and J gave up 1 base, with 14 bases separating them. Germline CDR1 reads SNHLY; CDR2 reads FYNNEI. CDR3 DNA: TGTGCCAGCAGTGTCCAGGGGTCGGGGTCCTACGAGCAGTACTTC. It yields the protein CASSVQGSGSYEQYF.

The CDR3: CASSSFFRVSEQFF. The CDR3 DNA sequence: TGTGCCAGCAGCTCTTTCTTCAGAGTTTCCGAGCAGTTCTTC. The chain uses TRBV7-9 and TRBJ2-1; D is uncertain. CDR3 length equals 14 residues. Trimming cost V 4 bases and J 10 bases, with 17 bases left between them. The germline CDR1 and CDR2 sequences are SEHNR and FQNEAQ (reference sequence).

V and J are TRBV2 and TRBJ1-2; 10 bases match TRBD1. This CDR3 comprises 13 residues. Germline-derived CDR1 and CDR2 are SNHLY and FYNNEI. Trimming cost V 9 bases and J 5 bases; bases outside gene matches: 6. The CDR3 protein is CASGADRGYGYTF. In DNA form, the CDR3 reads TGTGCCAGTGGGGCGGACAGGGGGTATGGCTACACCTTC.

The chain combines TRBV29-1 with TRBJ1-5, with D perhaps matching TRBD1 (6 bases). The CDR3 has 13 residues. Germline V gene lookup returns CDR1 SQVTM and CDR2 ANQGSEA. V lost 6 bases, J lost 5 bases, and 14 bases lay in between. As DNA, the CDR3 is TGCAGCGTGATAACAGGGATCGATCAGCCCCAGCATTTT. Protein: CSVITGIDQPQHF.

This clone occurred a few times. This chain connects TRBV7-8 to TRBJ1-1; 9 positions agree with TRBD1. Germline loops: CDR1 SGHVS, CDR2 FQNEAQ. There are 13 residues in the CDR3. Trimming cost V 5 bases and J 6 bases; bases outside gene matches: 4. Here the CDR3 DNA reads TGTGCCAGCAGCCGCAGGACAGGGGCTGAAGCTTTCTTT. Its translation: CASSRRTGAEAFF.

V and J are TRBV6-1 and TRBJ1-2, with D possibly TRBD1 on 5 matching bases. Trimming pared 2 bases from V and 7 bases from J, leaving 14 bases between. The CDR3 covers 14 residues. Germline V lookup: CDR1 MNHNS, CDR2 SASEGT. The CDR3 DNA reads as TGTGCCAGCAGTGAAAGGATTATGGGGGGTGGCTACACCTTC. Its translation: CASSERIMGGGYTF.

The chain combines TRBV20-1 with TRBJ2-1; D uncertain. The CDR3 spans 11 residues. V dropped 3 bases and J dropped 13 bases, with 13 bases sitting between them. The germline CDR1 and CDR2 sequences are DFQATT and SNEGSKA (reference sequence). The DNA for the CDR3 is TGCAGTGCTAGTTTACCCCCGGTACAGTTCTTC. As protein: CSASLPPVQFF.

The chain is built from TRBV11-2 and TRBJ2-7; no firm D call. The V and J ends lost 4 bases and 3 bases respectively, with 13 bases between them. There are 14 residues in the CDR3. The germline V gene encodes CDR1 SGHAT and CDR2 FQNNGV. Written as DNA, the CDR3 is TGTGCCAGCAGCTCCTTACGACGGTACTACGAGCAGTACTTC. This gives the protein CASSSLRRYYEQYF.

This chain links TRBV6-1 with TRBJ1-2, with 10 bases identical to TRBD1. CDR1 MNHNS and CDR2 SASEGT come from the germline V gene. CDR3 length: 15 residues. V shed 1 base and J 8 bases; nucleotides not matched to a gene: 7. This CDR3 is CASSEGGTGEEGYTF. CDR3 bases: TGTGCCAGCAGTGAAGGCGGGACAGGGGAGGAGGGCTACACCTTC.

This CDR3 reads CASSKPRGSGVYGYTF. The CDR3 DNA reads TGTGCCAGCAGCAAACCTCGGGGGTCCGGCGTCTATGGCTACACCTTC. V usage is TRBV7-2 and J usage is TRBJ1-2; possibly TRBD1 for D (5 bases). Between the trimmed V and J ends, which lost 5 bases and 4 bases, there was a span of 20 bases. The V gene's germline CDR1 is SGHTA and CDR2 FQGNSA. The CDR3 contains 16 residues.

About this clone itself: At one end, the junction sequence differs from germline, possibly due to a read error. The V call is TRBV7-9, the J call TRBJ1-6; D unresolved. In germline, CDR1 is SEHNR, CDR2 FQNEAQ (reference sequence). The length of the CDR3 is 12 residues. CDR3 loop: CASSFYNSPLHF. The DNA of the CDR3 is TGTGCCAGCAGCTTCTATAACTCACCCCTCCACTTT.

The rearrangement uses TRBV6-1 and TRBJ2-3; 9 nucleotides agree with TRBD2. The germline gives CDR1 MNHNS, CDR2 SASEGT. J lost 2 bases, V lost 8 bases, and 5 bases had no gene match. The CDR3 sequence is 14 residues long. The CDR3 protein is CASRLAVSTDTQYF. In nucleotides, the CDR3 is TGTGCCAGCCGACTAGCGGTGTCCACAGATACGCAGTATTTT.

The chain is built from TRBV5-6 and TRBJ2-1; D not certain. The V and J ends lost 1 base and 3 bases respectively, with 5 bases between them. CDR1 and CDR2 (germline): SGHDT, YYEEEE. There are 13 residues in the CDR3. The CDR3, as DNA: TGTGCCAGCAGCTTGCGGCACTACAATGAGCAGTTCTTC. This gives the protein CASSLRHYNEQFF. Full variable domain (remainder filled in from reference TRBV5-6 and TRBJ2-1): DAGVTQSPTHLIKTRGQQVTLRCSPKSGHDTVSWYQQALGQGPQFIFQYYEEEERQRGNFPDRFSGHQFPNYSSELNVNALLLGDSALYLCASSLRHYNEQFFGPGTRLTVL.

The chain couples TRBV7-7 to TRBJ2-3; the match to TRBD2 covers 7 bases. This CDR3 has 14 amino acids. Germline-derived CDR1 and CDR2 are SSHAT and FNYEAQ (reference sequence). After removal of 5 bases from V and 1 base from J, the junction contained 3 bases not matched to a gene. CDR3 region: CASSQAGGTDTQYF. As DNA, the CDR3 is TGTGCCAGCAGCCAGGCGGGGGGCACAGATACGCAGTATTTT.

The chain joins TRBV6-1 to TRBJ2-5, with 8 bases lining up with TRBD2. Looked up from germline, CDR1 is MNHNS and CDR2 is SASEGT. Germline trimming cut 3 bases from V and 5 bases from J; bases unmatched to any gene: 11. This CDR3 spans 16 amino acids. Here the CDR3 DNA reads TGTGCCAGCAGTGATGCGGGGGGCCCCCACAAGGAGACCCAGTACTTC. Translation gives CASSDAGGPHKETQYF.

The CDR3 DNA follows: TGTGCCAGCAGTCAGGTGAACGAGCAGTACTTC. Its translation: CASSQVNEQYF. V and J are TRBV2 and TRBJ2-7; D is uncertain. Germline values: CDR1 SNHLY, CDR2 FYNNEI. This CDR3 is built from 11 residues. V lost 5 bases, J lost 5 bases, and 7 bases lay in between.

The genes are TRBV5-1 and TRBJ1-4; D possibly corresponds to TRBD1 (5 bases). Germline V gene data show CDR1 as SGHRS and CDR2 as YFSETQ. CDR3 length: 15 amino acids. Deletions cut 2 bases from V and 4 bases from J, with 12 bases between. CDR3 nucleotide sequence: TGCGCCAGCAGCTTATACGGGGCCCGTAATGAAAAACTGTTTTTT. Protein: CASSLYGARNEKLFF.

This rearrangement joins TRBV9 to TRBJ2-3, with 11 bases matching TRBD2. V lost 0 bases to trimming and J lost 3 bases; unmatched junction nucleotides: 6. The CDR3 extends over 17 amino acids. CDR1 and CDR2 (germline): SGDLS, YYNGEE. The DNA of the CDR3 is TGTGCCAGCAGCGTAGACGAGTTAGCGGGGGGGACAGATACGCAGTATTTT. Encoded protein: CASSVDELAGGTDTQYF.

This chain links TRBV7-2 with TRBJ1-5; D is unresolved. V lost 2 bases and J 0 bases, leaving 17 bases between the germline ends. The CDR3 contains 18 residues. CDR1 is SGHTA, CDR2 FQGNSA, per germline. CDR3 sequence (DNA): TGTGCCAGCAGCTTACATGTTGGCAGTCCTTATAGCAATCAGCCCCAGCATTTT. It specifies CASSLHVGSPYSNQPQHF.

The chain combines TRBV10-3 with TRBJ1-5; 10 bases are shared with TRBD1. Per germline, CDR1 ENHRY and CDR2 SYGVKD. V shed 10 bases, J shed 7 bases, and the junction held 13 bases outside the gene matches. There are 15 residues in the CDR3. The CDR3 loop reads CATARQGADWQPQHF. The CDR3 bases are TGTGCCACCGCACGACAGGGGGCGGATTGGCAGCCCCAGCATTTT.

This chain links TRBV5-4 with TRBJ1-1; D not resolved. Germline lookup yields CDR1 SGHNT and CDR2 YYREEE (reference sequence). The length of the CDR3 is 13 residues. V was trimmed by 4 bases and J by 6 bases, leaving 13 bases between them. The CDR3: CASSRDQRPEAFF. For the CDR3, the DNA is TGTGCCAGCAGCCGCGACCAGAGGCCTGAAGCTTTCTTT. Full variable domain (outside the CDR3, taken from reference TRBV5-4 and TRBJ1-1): ETGVTQSPTHLIKTRGQQVTLRCSSQSGHNTVSWYQQALGQGPQFIFQYYREEENGRGNFPPRFSGLQFPNYSSELNVNALELDDSALYLCASSRDQRPEAFFGQGTRLTVV.

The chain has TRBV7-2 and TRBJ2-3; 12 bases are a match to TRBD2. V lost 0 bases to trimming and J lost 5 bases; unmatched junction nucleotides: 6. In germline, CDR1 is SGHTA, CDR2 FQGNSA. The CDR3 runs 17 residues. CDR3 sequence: CASSLAPSGGAIDTQYF. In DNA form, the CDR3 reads TGTGCCAGCAGCTTAGCGCCTAGCGGGGGGGCAATAGATACGCAGTATTTT.

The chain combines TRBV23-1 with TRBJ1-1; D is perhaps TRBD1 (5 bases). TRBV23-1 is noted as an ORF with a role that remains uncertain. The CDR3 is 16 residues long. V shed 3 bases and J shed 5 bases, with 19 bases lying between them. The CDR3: CASSQPQAPPRTEAFF. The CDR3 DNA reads TGCGCCAGCAGTCAGCCACAGGCCCCTCCTCGGACTGAAGCTTTCTTT.